The 27 T cell receptor beta chains listed next were all sequenced from one sample in a study of CXCR4 blockade with PD-1 therapy in pancreatic cancer. Assay used: immunoSEQ multiplex PCR; TCRdb lists only in-frame clones, some missing. The data hold about 200 clones, with around 32% observed a single time. The specimen was tumor tissue. The source is a human donor with pancreatic ductal adenocarcinoma.

V is TRBV19 and J is TRBJ1-1; D is undetermined. This CDR3 spans 12 amino acids. V lost 7 bases to trimming and J lost 6 bases, with 12 bases between them. Per germline, CDR1 LNHDA and CDR2 SQIVND (reference sequence). CDR3 sequence (DNA): TGTGCCAGTATCGGGCCAGCTCCTGAAGCTTTCTTT. Protein sequence: CASIGPAPEAFF.

V usage is TRBV7-1 and J usage is TRBJ2-7, with TRBD2 as a possible D gene (5 bases). TRBV7-1 is an open reading frame whose function is uncertain. CDR3 length: 17 amino acids. Trimming took off 4 bases at V and 0 bases at J, with 19 bases between the two ends. The CDR3 reads CASSLAMRSDYSYEQYF. CDR3 DNA: TGTGCCAGCAGCTTAGCGATGCGGAGCGACTACTCCTACGAGCAGTACTTC.

The chain uses TRBV19 and TRBJ2-7; D is perhaps TRBD1 (6 bases). V dropped 5 bases and J dropped 3 bases, with 11 bases sitting between them. The CDR3 runs 13 residues. The germline gives CDR1 LNHDA, CDR2 SQIVND (reference sequence). CDR3: CASSPDRFYEQYF. DNA of the CDR3: TGTGCCAGTAGTCCGGACAGATTCTACGAGCAGTACTTC.

This clone was counted only a few times. The V call is TRBV6-8, the J call TRBJ2-1; 16 nucleotides line up with TRBD2. Germline-derived CDR1 and CDR2 are MNHGY and SAAAGT. CDR3 length: 15 amino acids. Unmatched junction bases numbered 5, after V lost 6 bases and J lost 9 bases. The CDR3, as DNA: TGTGCCAGCAGGGGGACTAGCGGGAGGGCCAGTGAGCAGTTCTTC. This translates into CASRGTSGRASEQFF.

This clone has more than one count but fewer than ten. CDR3 sequence reads: CASSPSGTGGYTIYF. CDR3 nucleotides: TGCGCCAGCAGCCCATCCGGGACAGGGGGTTACACCATATATTTT. This sequence joins TRBV4-1 and TRBJ1-3; 11 bases align to TRBD1. CDR1 is MGHRA and CDR2 is YSYEKL in the germline V gene. Unmatched junction bases numbered 7, after V lost 4 bases and J lost 8 bases. CDR3 length: 15 amino acids.

This clone was counted a few times. The gene calls are TRBV6-8 and TRBJ2-3; 9 bases are a match to TRBD1. V dropped 5 bases and J dropped 6; count of bases not matched to a gene: 9. The CDR3 consists of 15 residues. CDR1 is MNHGY and CDR2 is SAAAGT in the germline V gene. The CDR3 protein is CASSLRTGETDTQYF. CDR3 coding DNA: TGTGCCAGCAGTCTTCGGACAGGGGAGACGGATACGCAGTATTTT.

This clone is judged large. The chain has TRBV11-3 and TRBJ1-2, with D perhaps TRBD1 (6 bases). Trimming removed 0 bases at V and 0 bases at J, with 8 bases between. Germline V gene lookup returns CDR1 SGHNT and CDR2 YENEEA. The CDR3 runs 15 residues. CDR3 sequence (DNA): TGTGCCAGCAGCTTAGAGGGACACCCTAACTATGGCTACACCTTC. Its translation: CASSLEGHPNYGYTF.

This clone has a handful of counts. The rearrangement uses TRBV9 and TRBJ1-1; perhaps TRBD1 as D (5 bases). V was clipped by 0 bases and J by 2 bases, with 8 bases between them. The CDR3 contains 14 residues. From germline, CDR1 is SGDLS and CDR2 YYNGEE. CDR3 loop: CASSVGGFNTEAFF. CDR3 nucleotides: TGTGCCAGCAGCGTAGGGGGCTTTAACACTGAAGCTTTCTTT.

This clone was detected a few times. This sequence joins TRBV6-8 and TRBJ2-3; 10 bases agree with TRBD2. CDR1 and CDR2 (germline): MNHGY, SAAAGT. This CDR3 has 15 residues. The V gene end was trimmed by 6 bases and the J gene end by 5 bases; junction bases not matched to a gene: 8. CDR3 amino acids: CASSGLAGELDTQYF. The CDR3, as DNA: TGTGCCAGCAGCGGTCTAGCGGGAGAGTTAGATACGCAGTATTTT.

This clone was observed a few times. CDR3 nucleotides: TGTGCCAGCATGGTTAGCGGGAGGTACACCGGGGAGCTGTTTTTT. Protein: CASMVSGRYTGELFF. The chain is built from TRBV9 and TRBJ2-2; TRBD2 matches 10 bases. This CDR3 comprises 15 residues. CDR1 is SGDLS, CDR2 YYNGEE, per germline. Unmatched junction bases numbered 5, after V lost 6 bases and J lost 3 bases.

In this sample, this clone turned up a few times. The V call is TRBV9, the J call TRBJ1-6; D gene uncertain. This CDR3 has 14 residues. Trimming stripped 3 bases from V and 7 bases from J, with 11 bases between. Germline CDR1 reads SGDLS; CDR2 reads YYNGEE. The CDR3 here is CASSGQFGNSPLHF. CDR3 DNA sequence: TGTGCCAGCAGCGGTCAATTCGGGAATTCACCCCTCCACTTT.

This rearrangement joins TRBV23-1 to TRBJ2-7; the match to TRBD2 covers 7 bases. TRBV23-1 is an ORF for which the function is uncertain. The CDR3 loop spans 16 amino acids. Losses at the gene ends were 3 bases for V and 4 bases for J; bases not matched to a gene: 12. DNA of the CDR3: TGCGCCAGCAGTCATAGGAAGGCGGGGGACCTATACGAGCAGTACTTC. Translation: CASSHRKAGDLYEQYF.

In nucleotides, the CDR3 is TGTGCCAGTAGTACCCTACTCCGGGATAAACTGTTTTTT. The encoded protein is CASSTLLRDKLFF. The chain employs TRBV19 and TRBJ1-4; D uncertain. The CDR3 covers 13 residues. V was pared by 4 bases and J by 11 bases, with 14 bases between. Germline V gene sequence: CDR1 LNHDA, CDR2 SQIVND (reference sequence).

In its sample, this clone was seen a few times. A junction boundary mismatches the germline segment, possibly from a read error. V is TRBV11-3 and J is TRBJ2-1; TRBD2 aligns across 10 bases. The CDR3 sequence is 15 residues long. CDR1 and CDR2 from the germline V gene are SGHNT and YENEEA. The CDR3 spells CASNPSGSSSNEQFF. CDR3 sequence (DNA): TGTGCCAGCAACCCTAGCGGGAGTTCCTCCAATGAGCAGTTCTTC.

This clone was seen a few times. The V gene is TRBV6-8, the J gene TRBJ2-3, with TRBD2 identical over 8 bases. The trim removed 5 bases at V and 0 bases at J, leaving 1 base unmatched. The CDR3 is 14 amino acids. Germline CDR1 is MNHGY and CDR2 is SAAAGT. This CDR3 is CASSAGGSTDTQYF. Written as DNA, the CDR3 is TGTGCCAGCAGTGCGGGAGGTAGCACAGATACGCAGTATTTT.

This clone was seen a handful of times. The CDR3: CASSYLIAGFGDTQYF. As DNA, the CDR3 is TGTGCCAGCAGTTACCTGATAGCGGGGTTCGGGGATACGCAGTATTTT. V gene TRBV6-8 combines with J gene TRBJ2-3; TRBD2 aligns across 8 bases. Germline values: CDR1 MNHGY, CDR2 SAAAGT. V gave up 2 bases and J gave up 6 bases; unmatched junction bases: 10. The CDR3 has 16 amino acids.

This chain uses TRBV15 with TRBJ2-7; 10 positions match TRBD1. Germline trimming cut 1 base from V and 2 bases from J; bases unmatched to any gene: 2. The CDR3 extends over 15 amino acids. Germline V gives CDR1 LNHNV, CDR2 YYDKDF (reference sequence). The chain's CDR3 is CATSRGGTGAYEQYF. The CDR3, as DNA: TGTGCCACCAGCAGAGGAGGGACAGGGGCCTACGAGCAGTACTTC.

J is TRBJ1-1 and V is TRBV29-1; 9 bases are shared with TRBD1. V lost 6 bases and J lost 0; bases outside the gene matches: 5. Per germline, CDR1 SQVTM and CDR2 ANQGSEA. The CDR3 length is 14 residues. CDR3 region: CSVMTGGMNTEAFF. Written as DNA, the CDR3 is TGCAGCGTGATGACAGGGGGTATGAACACTGAAGCTTTCTTT.

This rearrangement joins TRBV28 to TRBJ1-3; the D gene is possibly TRBD1 (6 bases). This CDR3 is built from 14 residues. V dropped 5 bases and J dropped 8 bases, with 16 bases sitting between them. CDR1 is MDHEN, CDR2 SYDVKM, per germline. In DNA form, the CDR3 reads TGTGCCAGCAGTACGCCCCACAGGGACGACACCATATATTTT. It yields the protein CASSTPHRDDTIYF.

This chain joins TRBV16 and TRBJ2-7; D is perhaps TRBD2 (5 bases). Germline V gene sequence: CDR1 KGHSY, CDR2 FQNENV. The CDR3 runs to 13 residues. V dropped 7 bases and J dropped 2 bases, with 12 bases sitting between them. Written as DNA, the CDR3 is TGTGCCAGCACACCCCCGGGGACCTACGAGCAGTACTTC. Translated, it gives CASTPPGTYEQYF.

The rearrangement joins TRBV30 to TRBJ2-3, with D tentatively TRBD1 or TRBD2 (5 bases each). The CDR3 is 12 amino acids. The germline V gene encodes CDR1 GTSNPN and CDR2 SVGIG (reference sequence). With 5 bases removed from V and 2 bases from J, the gap between germline ends came to 8 bases. CDR3 sequence reads: CAWGDLTDTQYF. The CDR3 bases are TGTGCCTGGGGGGACCTCACAGATACGCAGTATTTT. Full variable domain (rest looked up from reference TRBV30 and TRBJ2-3): SQTIHQWPATLVQPVGSPLSLECTVEGTSNPNLYWYRQAAGRGLQLLFYSVGIGQISSEVPQNLSASRPQDRQFILSSKKLLLSDSGFYLCAWGDLTDTQYFGPGTRLTVL.

CDR3 DNA: TGTGCCAGCAGTTTAGGTGCGGGGGTTGATACGCAGTATTTT. As protein: CASSLGAGVDTQYF. The rearrangement joins TRBV28 to TRBJ2-3; 7 bases agree with TRBD2. Germline V gene data show CDR1 as MDHEN and CDR2 as SYDVKM. The junction had 5 bases not matched to a gene; V was cut back by 2 bases and J by 6 bases. CDR3 length equals 14 residues.

V gene TRBV7-5 combines with J gene TRBJ2-7; TRBD1, the table's D call, was not compared with the DNA. TRBV7-5 is annotated as a pseudogene. The CDR3 is 19 amino acids. The CDR3 region is CASSLEDRGHDPGTYEQYF. CDR3 bases: TGTGCCAGCAGCTTAGAGGACAGGGGGCACGACCCTGGGACCTACGAGCAGTACTTC.

This clone showed up just once. The chain recombines TRBV19 with TRBJ2-2; D may correspond to TRBD1 or TRBD2 (5 bases each). The V end was cut by 3 bases, the J end by 7 bases, with 15 bases between. The V gene's germline CDR1 is LNHDA and CDR2 SQIVND (reference sequence). The CDR3 is made up of 15 amino acids. CDR3 in amino acids: CASSIWSGTGGELFF. Written as DNA, the CDR3 is TGTGCCAGTAGTATTTGGTCGGGGACGGGCGGGGAGCTGTTTTTT.

This clone was observed a handful of times. The chain combines TRBV11-3 with TRBJ1-6; no firm D call. This CDR3 is 15 amino acids long. The germline V and J ends were trimmed by 4 bases and 3 bases, with 10 bases remaining between them. CDR1 is SGHNT and CDR2 is YENEEA in the germline V gene. The CDR3 DNA reads as TGTGCCAGCAGCTACGGGCTCGTCTATAATTCACCCCTCCACTTT. Protein product: CASSYGLVYNSPLHF.

This chain uses TRBV19 with TRBJ1-5; possibly TRBD1 for D (5 bases). The V gene's germline CDR1 is LNHDA and CDR2 SQIVND (reference sequence). The CDR3 spans 15 residues. V lost 3 bases and J lost 1, with 10 bases in between. CDR3 sequence: CASSMWGSSNQPQHF. As DNA, the CDR3 is TGTGCCAGTAGTATGTGGGGCTCAAGCAATCAGCCCCAGCATTTT.

The rearrangement uses TRBV15 and TRBJ1-2, with D possibly being TRBD1 (5 bases). Germline values: CDR1 LNHNV, CDR2 YYDKDF (reference sequence). The V and J ends lost 1 base and 7 bases respectively, with 16 bases between them. The CDR3 consists of 15 residues. DNA of the CDR3: TGTGCCACCAGCAGAGTCTTGGTTCTCCAGGGTGGCTACACCTTC. Translation: CATSRVLVLQGGYTF.